These T cell receptor beta chains were read from a single sample in a study of blood T cell repertoires in COVID-19. The data were produced by immunoSEQ multiplex PCR, yet TCRdb's version contains in-frame clones alone and is incomplete. The sample has 150,000 to 200,000 clones, around 77% seen once. The sample was peripheral blood. The receptor source for this set is a man between 60 and 75 years old with active or convalescent COVID-19. Each CDR3 is given with its conserved first and last residue. D genes are given only for firm matches. Some rows mark clone size as missing; the rest say once, few, many or name a class of expanded clone.

few,TRBJ1-5,14,TRBV19,-,TGTGCCATCTCGAACCAGAATAGCAATCAGCCCCAGCATTTT,CAISNQNSNQPQHF
-,TRBJ1-5,15,TRBV6-5,TRBD1,TGTGCCAGCAGTTACTCCCGGACAGGGGTTCAGCCCCAGCATTTT,CASSYSRTGVQPQHF
few,TRBJ2-7,16,TRBV15,TRBD2,TGTGCCACCAGCAGAGATAGGGACTACAGATCCCACGAGCAGTACTTC,CATSRDRDYRSHEQYF
-,TRBJ1-2,13,TRBV6-6,TRBD1,TGTGCCAGCACTTCTAACAGGGGCACCGAAGATACCTTC,CASTSNRGTEDTF
-,TRBJ2-1,14,TRBV30,-,TGTGCCTGGAGGTTTGCGGGATCCTACAATGAGCAGTTCTTC,CAWRFAGSYNEQFF
-,TRBJ1-3,15,TRBV14,-,TGTGCCAGCAGCGTCCCCGGGGGAGCTGGAAACACCATATATTTT,CASSVPGGAGNTIYF
-,TRBJ2-2,14,TRBV10-1,TRBD1,TGCGCCAGCCTTGACAGGGGCAACACCGGGGAGCTGTTTTTT,CASLDRGNTGELFF
few,TRBJ1-3,18,TRBV5-6,TRBD1,TGTGCCAGCAGCTCAAACCGCCCGACAGGGGCGTTGGGAAACACCATATATTTT,CASSSNRPTGALGNTIYF
-,TRBJ2-1,14,TRBV3-1/TRBV3-2,-,TGTGCCAGCATGGTGGGCAGCTCCTACAATGAGCAGTTCTTC,CASMVGSSYNEQFF
-,TRBJ2-3,14,TRBV28,-,TGTGCCAGCAGTGTGACAGGCATCACAGATACGCAGTATTTT,CASSVTGITDTQYF
-,TRBJ1-1,14,TRBV5-1,-,TGCGCCAGCAGCCTTTCAGCGAGGAACACTGAAGCTTTCTTT,CASSLSARNTEAFF
few,TRBJ2-3,14,TRBV5-1,-,TGCGCCAGCAGCTTGGGGGGAGTCACAGATACGCAGTATTTT,CASSLGGVTDTQYF
-,TRBJ2-7,13,TRBV30,-,TGTGCCTGGAGTAGGGGACTCACCTACGAGCAGTACTTC,CAWSRGLTYEQYF
-,TRBJ1-1,13,TRBV28,-,TGTGCCAGCAGTTTAATAGAGAACACTGAAGCTTTCTTT,CASSLIENTEAFF
-,TRBJ1-2,14,TRBV5-1,-,TGCGCCAGCAGCTTGGGGACAGTAGACTATGGCTACACCTTC,CASSLGTVDYGYTF
-,TRBJ1-6,17,TRBV15,-,TGTGCCACCAGCAGAGAGCTACCCGAGGATAGCAATTCACCCCTCCACTTT,CATSRELPEDSNSPLHF
-,TRBJ2-6,14,TRBV9,-,TGTGCCAGCAGCGCGTCGAGTGGGGCCAACGTCCTGACTTTC,CASSASSGANVLTF